This entry features one T cell receptor (beta chain) sequence. The source of the sample is a study of beta chain features in type 1 diabetes. All of the isolated RNA was reverse transcribed, so expressed TCRB transcripts were sequenced. The method was immunoSEQ multiplex PCR; TCRdb's version includes in-frame clones alone and lacks a portion of them. This repertoire shows some 900,000 clones, roughly 16% found once; its top ten account for 0.02% to 0.03%. CD4+ naive, central memory, regulatory and stem cell-like memory cells were sorted via CD45RO/CCR7/CD25/CD127/CD95/CD27. J lost 7 bases, V lost 7 bases, and 11 bases had no gene match. This CDR3 is built from 15 residues. In germline, CDR1 is SNHLY, CDR2 FYNNEI.

This chain links TRBV2 with TRBJ1-5, with 9 positions matching TRBD1. The sequenced material came from naive CD4+ T cells from blood. This TCR was recovered from a woman aged 18-30 years in good health. The CDR3: CASTLAQGAYQPQHF. In DNA, the CDR3 is TGTGCCAGCACTTTAGCACAGGGGGCGTACCAGCCCCAGCATTTT.